This T cell receptor beta chain was captured in a study of T cells in Graves' hyperthyroidism and ophthalmopathy. Turning to the study itself: Staff took peripheral blood when the initial diagnosis was made, before any treatment began. General study points: Blood also held most thyroid clonotypes expanded beyond 0.001. Progression to ophthalmopathy was predicted a median of 6.5 months early.

There are 13 residues in the CDR3. Per germline, CDR1 DFQATT and CDR2 SNEGSKA (reference sequence). Trimming removed 4 bases from V and 5 bases from J; junction bases left unmatched: 4. At least ten counts were recorded for this clonotype. Its antigen is not identified. The authors obtained PBMCs from over 8 ml of fresh peripheral blood. There were TCR beta CDR3 regions amplified from RNA transcripts. HTBI primers were used for first-round RT-PCR of the TCR CDR3. MiXCR, applied by TCRdb to the multiplex PCR reads, yields one record per CDR3 protein. The data show 350,000 to 450,000 distinct CDR3 sequences, 11% to 15% seen once.

The receptor's source is a man over 45 with Graves' ophthalmopathy. The chain links TRBV20-1 to TRBJ2-1, with 8 bases fitting TRBD1. Source material: blood. CDR3 protein: CSAKDRAHNEQFF. The CDR3 DNA follows: TGCAGTGCTAAGGACAGGGCGCACAATGAGCAGTTCTTC.